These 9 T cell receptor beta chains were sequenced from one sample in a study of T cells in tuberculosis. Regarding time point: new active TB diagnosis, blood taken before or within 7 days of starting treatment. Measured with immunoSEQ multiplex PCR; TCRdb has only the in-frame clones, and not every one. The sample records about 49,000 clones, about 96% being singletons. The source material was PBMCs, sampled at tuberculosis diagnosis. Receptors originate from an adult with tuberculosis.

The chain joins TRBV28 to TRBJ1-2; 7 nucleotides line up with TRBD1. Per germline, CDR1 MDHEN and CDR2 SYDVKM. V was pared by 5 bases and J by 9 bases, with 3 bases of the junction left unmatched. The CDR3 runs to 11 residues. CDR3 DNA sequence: TGTGCCAGCAGTCCGGGACAGAGCTACACCTTC. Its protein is CASSPGQSYTF.

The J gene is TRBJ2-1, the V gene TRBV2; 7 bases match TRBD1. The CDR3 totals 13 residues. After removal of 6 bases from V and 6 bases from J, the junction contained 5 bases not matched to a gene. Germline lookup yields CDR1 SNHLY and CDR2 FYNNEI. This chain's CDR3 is CASSGQALNEQFF. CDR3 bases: TGTGCCAGCAGCGGACAGGCCCTCAATGAGCAGTTCTTC.

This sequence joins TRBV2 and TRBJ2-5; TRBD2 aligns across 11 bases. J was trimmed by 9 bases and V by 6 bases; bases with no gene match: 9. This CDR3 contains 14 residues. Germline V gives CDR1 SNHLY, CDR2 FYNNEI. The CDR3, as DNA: TGTGCCAGCAGACTAGCGGGGGTTGTTGGTGCCCAGTACTTC. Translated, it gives CASRLAGVVGAQYF. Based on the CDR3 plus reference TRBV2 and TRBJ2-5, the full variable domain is EPEVTQTPSHQVTQMGQEVILRCVPISNHLYFYWYRQILGQKVEFLVSFYNNEISEKSEIFDDQFSVERPDGSNFTLKIRSTKLEDSAMYFCASRLAGVVGAQYFGPGTRLLVL.

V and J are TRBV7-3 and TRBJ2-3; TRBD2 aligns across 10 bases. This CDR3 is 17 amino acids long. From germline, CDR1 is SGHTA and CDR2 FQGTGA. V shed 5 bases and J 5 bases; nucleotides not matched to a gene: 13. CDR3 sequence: CASSLGGLAGVVDTQYF. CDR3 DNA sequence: TGTGCCAGCAGCCTAGGGGGGCTAGCGGGAGTGGTAGATACGCAGTATTTT.

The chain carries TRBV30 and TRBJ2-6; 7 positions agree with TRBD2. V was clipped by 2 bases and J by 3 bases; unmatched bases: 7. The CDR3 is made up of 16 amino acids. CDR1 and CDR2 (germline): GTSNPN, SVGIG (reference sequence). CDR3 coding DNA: TGTGCCTGGAGTCTCAGATCGGGGGGTGGGGCCAACGTCCTGACTTTC. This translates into CAWSLRSGGGANVLTF.

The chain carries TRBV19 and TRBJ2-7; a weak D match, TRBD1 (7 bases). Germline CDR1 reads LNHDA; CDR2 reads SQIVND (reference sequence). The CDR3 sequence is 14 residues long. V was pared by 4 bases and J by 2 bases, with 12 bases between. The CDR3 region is CASSSGTAAYEQYF. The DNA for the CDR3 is TGTGCCAGTAGTAGCGGGACAGCGGCCTACGAGCAGTACTTC.

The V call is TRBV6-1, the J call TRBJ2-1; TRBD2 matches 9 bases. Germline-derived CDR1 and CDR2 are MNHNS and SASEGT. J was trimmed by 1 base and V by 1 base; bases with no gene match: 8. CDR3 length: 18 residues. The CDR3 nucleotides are TGTGCCAGCAGTGAAGTTGCGGGAGGGCCGGCTTCCTACAATGAGCAGTTCTTC. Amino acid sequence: CASSEVAGGPASYNEQFF.

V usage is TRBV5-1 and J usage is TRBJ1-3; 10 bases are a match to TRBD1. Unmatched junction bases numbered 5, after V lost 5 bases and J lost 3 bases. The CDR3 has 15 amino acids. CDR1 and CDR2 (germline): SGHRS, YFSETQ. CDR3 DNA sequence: TGCGCCAGCAGGGCAGGACAGGGGGATGGAAACACCATATATTTT. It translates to CASRAGQGDGNTIYF.

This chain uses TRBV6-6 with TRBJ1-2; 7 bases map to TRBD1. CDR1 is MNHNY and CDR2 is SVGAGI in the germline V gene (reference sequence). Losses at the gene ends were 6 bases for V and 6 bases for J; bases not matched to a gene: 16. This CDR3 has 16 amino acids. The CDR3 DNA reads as TGTGCCAGCAGCCCATCGCCCCCACGACAGGGTGATGGCTACACCTTC. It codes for CASSPSPPRQGDGYTF.